This T cell receptor beta chain was profiled in a study of blood T cell repertoires in COVID-19. The repertoire was sequenced with immunoSEQ multiplex PCR; TCRdb's copy has only in-frame clones and lacks some. The repertoire holds about 69,000 clones, with approximately 84% as singletons. The CDR3 runs 16 residues. Germline CDR1 MGHRA, CDR2 YSYEKL. J lost 7 bases, V lost 0 bases, and 8 bases had no gene match. Sequenced input: peripheral blood. This chain connects TRBV4-1 to TRBJ1-4; 7 bases match TRBD1. The receptor was derived from a middle-aged man with COVID-19, enrolled during active disease. CDR3 nucleotides: TGCGCCAGCAGCCAAGATCCCCCCAGGGGGGCTGAAAAACTGTTTTTT. Translated, it gives CASSQDPPRGAEKLFF.